This T cell receptor beta chain appears in the sequencing data of a study of T-cell memory formation after mild COVID-19 (dated by TCRdb to the early 2020s). With respect to the entire study: TCR sequence clusters from the two donors were largely donor specific. The cohort comprised two young, previously healthy adult volunteers, one female and one male. T-cell clones expanding and contracting after mild COVID-19 in two donors were tracked by longitudinal TCRalpha and TCRbeta repertoire sequencing.

Results the study describes overall, beyond this receptor: Only a couple of mild cases were covered by the study, and larger cohorts that include severe cases with pre-infection samples were considered necessary. Contracting CD4+ clones turned up mainly in the CM and EM memory subsets, whereas EMRA was where CD8+ clones were enriched. The second-wave clones that peaked on day 37 were not confirmed to be SARS-CoV-2 specific. Some responding clones were detected in pre-infection memory, which suggested that pre-existing cross-reactive memory T cells had joined the SARS-CoV-2 response. From day 15 to 85, contracting clones showed balanced CD4/CD8 phenotypes, whereas a second wave of clones that expanded from day 15 to 37 leaned towards CD4+.

The listed sequencing device is Illumina NovaSeq 6000. cDNA libraries for TCRalpha and TCRbeta were prepared by 5'RACE using constant-segment primers, with sample barcodes and unique molecular identifiers added. Trizol reagent was used to extract RNA from every sample. Library amplification was performed in two PCR steps, and a second sample barcode and Illumina TruSeq adapters were introduced in the second step. Sequencing of the libraries was done on an Illumina NovaSeq, producing 2 x 150 bp paired-end reads. From the authors' description of their analysis: The reads were demultiplexed and collapsed into UMI-guided consensus sequences using migec v1.2.7. Using mixcr v2.1.11, the UMI consensuses were aligned to TRA and TRB V and J templates and assembled into clonotypes. A clonotype was counted as expanded or contracted only if both edgeR and NoisET called the change significant, with noise models trained on biological replicates. For edgeR calls, the cutoffs were a false discovery rate-adjusted p below 0.01 and a log2 fold-change threshold of 1. As an exploratory analysis of dynamics, max-normalized trajectories of the 1000 most abundant clonotypes were examined by PCA with hierarchical clustering. The CD4 or CD8 phenotype of responding clones was assigned using the separately sequenced CD4+ and CD8+ repertoires. TCRdb handled the public reads itself, with Q25 trimming in fastp and clone calling in MiXCR, and kept productive beta chains. Identical CDR3 proteins give one entry, which carries the most common genes and DNA. The V and J calls here are based on TCRdb, not the publication. This sample is represented by approximately 250,000 distinct CDR3 sequences; 15% to 20% of them were singletons. The leading ten clones occupy around a fifth of the sample.

PBMCs were isolated by Ficoll-Paque density gradient centrifugation. Remarks on this clonotype: Its cognate antigen has yet to be identified. No base-level quality is on record; no much larger clone is a single base apart.

Specimen: PBMCs or a T cell subset sorted from them (not recorded which). The source of this sequence is a man in his late teens or twenties who had mild COVID-19 (a few samples of this study predate the infection). The sample titles of this study are shuffled in the database, so cell type and time point are left out; the donor was told from shared clones.

The CDR3 has the sequence CASSFGIATDTQYF. The nucleotide sequence reads TGCGCCAGCAGCTTTGGAATAGCGACAGATACGCAGTATTTT. The V gene is TRBV5-1 and the J gene is TRBJ2-3; perhaps TRBD2 is the D gene, with 5 bases matching. CDR1 and CDR2 are read off the germline V gene as SGHRS and YFSETQ. Taken from cysteine to phenylalanine, the CDR3 has 14 residues. Of all the DNA, just the CDR3 is kept, 42 bases in frame from base 1. The V end loses 2 bases and the J end loses 3 bases, and a stretch of 10 bases separates them.